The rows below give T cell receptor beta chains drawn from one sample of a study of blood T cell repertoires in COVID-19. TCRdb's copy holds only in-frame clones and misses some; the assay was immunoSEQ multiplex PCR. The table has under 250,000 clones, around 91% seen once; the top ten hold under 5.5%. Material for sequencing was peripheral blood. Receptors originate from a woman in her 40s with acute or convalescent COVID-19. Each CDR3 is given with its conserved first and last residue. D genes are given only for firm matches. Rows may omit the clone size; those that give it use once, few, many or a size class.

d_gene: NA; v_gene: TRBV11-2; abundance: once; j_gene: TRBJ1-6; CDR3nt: TGTGCCAGCAGCTTAGTCGGTTCACCCCTCCACTTT; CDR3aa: CASSLVGSPLHF
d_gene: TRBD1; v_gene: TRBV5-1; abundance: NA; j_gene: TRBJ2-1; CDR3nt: TGCGCCAGCAGCAAGGGACAGTTGGAGAATGAGCAGTTCTTC; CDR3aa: CASSKGQLENEQFF
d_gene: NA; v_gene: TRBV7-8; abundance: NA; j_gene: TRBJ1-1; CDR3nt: TGTGCCAGCAGCGCCAGGACCGGGGGTTCTGAAGCTTTCTTT; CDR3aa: CASSARTGGSEAFF
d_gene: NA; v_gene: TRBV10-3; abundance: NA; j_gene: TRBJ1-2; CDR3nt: TGTGCCATCAGTGAGAGTAGGGAGAGACTCTATGGCTACACCTTC; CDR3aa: CAISESRERLYGYTF
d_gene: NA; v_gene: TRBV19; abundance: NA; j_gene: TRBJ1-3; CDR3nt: TGTGCCAGCCGGGAAGAGGGACTGGGGTCTGGAAACACCATATATTTT; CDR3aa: CASREEGLGSGNTIYF
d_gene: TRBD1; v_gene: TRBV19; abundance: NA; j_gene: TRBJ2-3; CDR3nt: TGTGCCAGTAGGATACAGGGGGTTACAGATACGCAGTATTTT; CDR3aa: CASRIQGVTDTQYF
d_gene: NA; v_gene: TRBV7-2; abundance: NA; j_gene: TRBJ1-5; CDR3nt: TGTGCCAGCAGCTTGGAAGGGGGGGCGAGGAATCAGCCCCAGCATTTT; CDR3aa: CASSLEGGARNQPQHF
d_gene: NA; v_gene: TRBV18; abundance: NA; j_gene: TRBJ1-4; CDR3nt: TGTGCCAGCTCACAAAACGCCAGGGAAATTAATAAACTGTTTTTT; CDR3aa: CASSQNAREINKLFF
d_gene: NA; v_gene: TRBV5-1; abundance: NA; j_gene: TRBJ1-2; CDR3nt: TGCGCCAGCAGCTTGGCTGGCCAGGTGATAAACTATGGCTACACCTTC; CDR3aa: CASSLAGQVINYGYTF
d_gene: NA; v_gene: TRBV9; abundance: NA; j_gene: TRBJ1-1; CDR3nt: TGTGCCAGCAACCCAGGGGTTGGCACTGAAGCTTTCTTT; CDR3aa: CASNPGVGTEAFF
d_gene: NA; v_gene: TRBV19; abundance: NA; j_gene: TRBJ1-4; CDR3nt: TGTGCCAGCCGTCCGATGGCCAGCGATGAAAAACTGTTTTTT; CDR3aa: CASRPMASDEKLFF
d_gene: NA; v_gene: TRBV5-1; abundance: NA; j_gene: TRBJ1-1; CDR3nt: TGCGCCAGCAGCTGGAAGAGAGGGGCGGGGTACACTGAAGCTTTCTTT; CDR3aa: CASSWKRGAGYTEAFF
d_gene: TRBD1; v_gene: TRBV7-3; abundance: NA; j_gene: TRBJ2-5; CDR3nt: TGTGCCAGCAGCACGACCGGGACAGGGAAGGAGACCCAGTACTTC; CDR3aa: CASSTTGTGKETQYF
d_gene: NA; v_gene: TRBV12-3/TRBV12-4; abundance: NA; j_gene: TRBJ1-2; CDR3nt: TGTGCCAGCAGCCTACAGGGACCTGGCTACACCTTC; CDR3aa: CASSLQGPGYTF
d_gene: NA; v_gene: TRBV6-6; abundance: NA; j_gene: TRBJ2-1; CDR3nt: TGTGCCAGCAGCAAATCGGGACTGCCGTATAGCAATGAGCAGTTCTTC; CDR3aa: CASSKSGLPYSNEQFF
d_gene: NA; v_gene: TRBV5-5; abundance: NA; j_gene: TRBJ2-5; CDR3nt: TGTGCCAGCAGCTTGGAAACTAGCAACCTACAAGAGACCCAGTACTTC; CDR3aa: CASSLETSNLQETQYF
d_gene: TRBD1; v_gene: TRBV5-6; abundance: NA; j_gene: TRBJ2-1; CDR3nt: TGTGCCAGCAAACCCTTACGGGACAGGGATTACAATGAGCAGTTCTTC; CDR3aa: CASKPLRDRDYNEQFF
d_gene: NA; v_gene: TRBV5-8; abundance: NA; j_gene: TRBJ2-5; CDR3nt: TGTGCCAGCAGCTTGGGCATGGGGGGAGAGACCCAGTACTTC; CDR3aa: CASSLGMGGETQYF
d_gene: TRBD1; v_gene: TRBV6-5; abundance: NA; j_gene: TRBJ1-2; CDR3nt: TGTGCCAGCAGCCTACCGACAGGGCTCTATGGCTACACCTTC; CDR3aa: CASSLPTGLYGYTF
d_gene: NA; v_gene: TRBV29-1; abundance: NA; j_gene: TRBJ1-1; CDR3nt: TGCAGCGTTCAAACGGGGGAAGCTTTCTTT; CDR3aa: CSVQTGEAFF
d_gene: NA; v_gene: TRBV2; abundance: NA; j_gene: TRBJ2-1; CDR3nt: TGTGCCAGCAATGGCGGTTACAATGAGCAGTTCTTC; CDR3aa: CASNGGYNEQFF
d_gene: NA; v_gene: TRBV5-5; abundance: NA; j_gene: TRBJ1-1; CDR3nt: TGTGCCAGCAGCTCGGGACACCTGAACACTGAAGCTTTCTTT; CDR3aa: CASSSGHLNTEAFF
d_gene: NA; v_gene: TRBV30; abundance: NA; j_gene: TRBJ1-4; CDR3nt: TGTGCCTGGAGTGTACGGGGGGGAGGAGGAAAACTGTTTTTT; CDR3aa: CAWSVRGGGGKLFF
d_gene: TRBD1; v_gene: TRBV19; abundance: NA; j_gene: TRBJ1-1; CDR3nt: TGTGCCAGCGGACAGGGACTTTTTGACACTGAAGCTTTCTTT; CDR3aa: CASGQGLFDTEAFF
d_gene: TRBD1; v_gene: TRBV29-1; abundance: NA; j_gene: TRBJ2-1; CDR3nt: TGCAGCGGGACGTTCGGGACAGAGGGCTCCTACAATGAGCAGTTCTTC; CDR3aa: CSGTFGTEGSYNEQFF
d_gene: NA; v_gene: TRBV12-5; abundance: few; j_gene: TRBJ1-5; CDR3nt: TGTGCTAGTGGTTTGACACCCGATGGCAGGGTCGAGAATCAGCCCCAGCATTTT; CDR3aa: CASGLTPDGRVENQPQHF
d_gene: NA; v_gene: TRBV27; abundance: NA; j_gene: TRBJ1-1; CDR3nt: TGTGCCAGCAGTTCGCGGACACGGGGGGGGCTCGGTAGTACTGACACTGAAGCTTTCTTT; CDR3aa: CASSSRTRGGLGSTDTEAFF
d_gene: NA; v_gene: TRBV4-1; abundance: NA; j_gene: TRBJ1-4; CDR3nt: TGCGCCAGCAGCCAGGTCCCACTGGGGGGGTCTAATGAAAAACTGTTTTTT; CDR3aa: CASSQVPLGGSNEKLFF
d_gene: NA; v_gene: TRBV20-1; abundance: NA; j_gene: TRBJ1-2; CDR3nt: TGCAGTGCTATGGACAGACACTACACCTTC; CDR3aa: CSAMDRHYTF
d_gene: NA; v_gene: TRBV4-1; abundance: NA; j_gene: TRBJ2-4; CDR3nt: TGCGCCAGCAGCCTAGGCCTACTAGCCTTAGCCAAAAACATTCAGTACTTC; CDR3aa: CASSLGLLALAKNIQYF
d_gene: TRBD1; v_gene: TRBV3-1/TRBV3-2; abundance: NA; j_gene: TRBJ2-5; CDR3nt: TGTGCCAGCAGCCAAGTGTTCGGAGGACAGGGACGGTACCAAGAGACCCAGTACTTC; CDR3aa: CASSQVFGGQGRYQETQYF
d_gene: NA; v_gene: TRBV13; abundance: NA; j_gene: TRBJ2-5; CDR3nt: TGTGCCAGCAGCCCCAGGGCCCAAGAGACCCAGTACTTC; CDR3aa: CASSPRAQETQYF
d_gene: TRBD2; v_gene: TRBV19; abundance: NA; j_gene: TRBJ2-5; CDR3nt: TGTGCCAGTAGGAAACTAGCGGGGGCTTCGGAGACCCAGTACTTC; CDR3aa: CASRKLAGASETQYF
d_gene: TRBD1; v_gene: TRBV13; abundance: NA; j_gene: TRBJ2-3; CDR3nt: TGTGCCAGCAGCGCCCGGACAGGGGTTCTCACAGATACGCAGTATTTT; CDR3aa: CASSARTGVLTDTQYF
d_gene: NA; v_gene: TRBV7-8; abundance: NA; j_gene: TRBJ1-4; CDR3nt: TGTGCCAGCAGCTTATATGGCCGGGGGGAAAAACTGTTTTTT; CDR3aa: CASSLYGRGEKLFF
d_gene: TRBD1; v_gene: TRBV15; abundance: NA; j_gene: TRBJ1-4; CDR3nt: TGTGCCACCAGCAGAGGGGCAGGGGGCTCGTCTAATGAAAAACTGTTTTTT; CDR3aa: CATSRGAGGSSNEKLFF
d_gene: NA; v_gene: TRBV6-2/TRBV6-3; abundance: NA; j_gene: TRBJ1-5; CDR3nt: TGTGCCAGCAGTTACCGGTATAGCAATCAGCCCCAGCATTTT; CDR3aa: CASSYRYSNQPQHF
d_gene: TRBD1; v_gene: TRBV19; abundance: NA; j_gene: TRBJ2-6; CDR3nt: TGTGCCAGTAGTCCGGGACAGGGGCTCTCTGGGGCCAACGTCCTGACTTTC; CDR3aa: CASSPGQGLSGANVLTF
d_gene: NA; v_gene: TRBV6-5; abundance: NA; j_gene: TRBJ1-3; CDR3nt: TGTGCCAGCAGAGTTGGACAACGCTCTGGAAACACCATATATTTT; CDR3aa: CASRVGQRSGNTIYF
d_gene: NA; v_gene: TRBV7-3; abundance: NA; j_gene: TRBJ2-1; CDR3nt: TGTGCCAGCAGCTTAACGAGGACTGCAGAGCAGTTCTTC; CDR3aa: CASSLTRTAEQFF
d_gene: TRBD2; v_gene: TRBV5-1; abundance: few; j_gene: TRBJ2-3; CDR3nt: TGCGCCAGCAAGCGGGGAGATACGCAGTATTTT; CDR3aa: CASKRGDTQYF
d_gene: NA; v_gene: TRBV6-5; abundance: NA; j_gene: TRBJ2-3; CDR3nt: TGTGCCAGCACCCGGAAGCGGGGACAAACAGATACGCAGTATTTT; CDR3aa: CASTRKRGQTDTQYF
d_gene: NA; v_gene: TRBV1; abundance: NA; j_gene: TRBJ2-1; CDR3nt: TGCACCAGCAGCCAAGGGACTAGCGGGGGACCTAACAATGAGCAGTTCTTC; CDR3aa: CTSSQGTSGGPNNEQFF
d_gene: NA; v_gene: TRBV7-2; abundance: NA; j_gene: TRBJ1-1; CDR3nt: TGTGCCAGCAGCTTAGCCGGTCGGGTTGGTGAAGCTTTCTTT; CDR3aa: CASSLAGRVGEAFF
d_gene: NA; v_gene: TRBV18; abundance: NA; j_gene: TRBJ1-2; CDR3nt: TGTGCCAGCTCCGGGATGAACTATGGCTACACCTTC; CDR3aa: CASSGMNYGYTF
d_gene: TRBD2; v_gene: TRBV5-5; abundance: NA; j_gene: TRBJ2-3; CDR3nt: TGTGCCAGCCGGCTGCGGGGGGTGGCGGATACGCAGTATTTT; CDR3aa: CASRLRGVADTQYF
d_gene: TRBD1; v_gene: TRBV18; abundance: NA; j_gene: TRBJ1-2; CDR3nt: TGTGCCAGCTCATCGGACAGGGGTTACTATGGCTACACCTTC; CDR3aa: CASSSDRGYYGYTF
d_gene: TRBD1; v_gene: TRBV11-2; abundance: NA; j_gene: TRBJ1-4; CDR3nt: TGTGCCAGCACCCTGGGAACAGGGGGACGAACTAATGAAAAACTGTTTTTT; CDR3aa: CASTLGTGGRTNEKLFF